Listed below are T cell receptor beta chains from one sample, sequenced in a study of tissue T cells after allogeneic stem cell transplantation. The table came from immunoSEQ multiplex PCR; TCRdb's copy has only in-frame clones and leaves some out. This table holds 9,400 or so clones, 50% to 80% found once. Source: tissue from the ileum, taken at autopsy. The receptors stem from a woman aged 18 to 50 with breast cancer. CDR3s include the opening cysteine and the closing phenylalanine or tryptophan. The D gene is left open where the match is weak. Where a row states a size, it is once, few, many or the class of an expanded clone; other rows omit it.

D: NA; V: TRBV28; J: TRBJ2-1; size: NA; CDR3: CASSLASIYNEQFF; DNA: TGTGCCAGCAGTTTGGCCAGTATATACAATGAGCAGTTCTTC
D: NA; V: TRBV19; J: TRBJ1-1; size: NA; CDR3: CASRQGPRAFF; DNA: TGTGCCAGTAGGCAGGGGCCCCGGGCTTTCTTT
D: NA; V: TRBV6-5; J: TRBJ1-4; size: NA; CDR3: CASSYVQATNEKLFF; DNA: TGTGCCAGCAGTTACGTACAAGCAACTAATGAAAAACTGTTTTTT
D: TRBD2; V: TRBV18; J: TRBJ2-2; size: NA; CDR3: CASSPGLARWAGELFF; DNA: TGTGCCAGCTCACCCGGACTAGCGAGGTGGGCCGGGGAGCTGTTTTTT
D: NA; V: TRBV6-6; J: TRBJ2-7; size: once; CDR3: CASTHEAGWYEQYF; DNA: TGTGCCAGCACCCACGAGGCAGGGTGGTACGAGCAGTACTTC
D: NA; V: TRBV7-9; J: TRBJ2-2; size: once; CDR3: CASPEGANTGELFF; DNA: TGTGCCAGCCCTGAGGGAGCGAACACCGGGGAGCTGTTTTTT
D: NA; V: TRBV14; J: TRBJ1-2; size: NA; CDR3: CASSLANRVGGYTF; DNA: TGTGCCAGCAGCCTAGCGAACAGGGTCGGTGGCTACACCTTC
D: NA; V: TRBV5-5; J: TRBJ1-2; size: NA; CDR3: CASSLGQDGYTF; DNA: TGTGCCAGCAGCTTGGGACAGGATGGCTACACCTTC
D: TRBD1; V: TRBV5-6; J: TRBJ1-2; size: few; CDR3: CASSLTGLNYGYTF; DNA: TGTGCCAGCAGTCTGACAGGGCTTAACTATGGCTACACCTTC
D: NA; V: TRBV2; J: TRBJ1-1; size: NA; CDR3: CASSRMSMATEAFF; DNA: TGTGCCAGCAGTCGAATGTCGATGGCCACTGAAGCTTTCTTT
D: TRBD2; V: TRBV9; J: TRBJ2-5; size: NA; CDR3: CASSATVLAGGETQYF; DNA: TGTGCCAGCAGCGCGACCGTCCTAGCGGGGGGGGAGACCCAGTACTTC
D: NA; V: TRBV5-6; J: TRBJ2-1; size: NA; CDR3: CASSSVGRKGYEQFF; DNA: TGTGCCAGCAGCTCCGTGGGACGGAAGGGGTATGAGCAGTTCTTC
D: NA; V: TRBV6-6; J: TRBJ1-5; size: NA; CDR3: CASSYGRGGKPQHF; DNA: TGTGCCAGCAGTTACGGCCGCGGGGGAAAGCCCCAGCATTTT
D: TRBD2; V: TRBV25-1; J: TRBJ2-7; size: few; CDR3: CASSESGRGSYYEQYF; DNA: TGTGCCAGCAGTGAATCCGGGAGGGGATCTTACTACGAGCAGTACTTC
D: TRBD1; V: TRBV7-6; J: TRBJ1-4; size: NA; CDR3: CASSLGQGGTNEKLFF; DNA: TGTGCCAGCAGCCTCGGACAGGGAGGAACTAATGAAAAACTGTTTTTT
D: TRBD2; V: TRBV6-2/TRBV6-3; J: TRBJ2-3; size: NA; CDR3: CASSYELAGDTQYF; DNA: TGTGCCAGCAGTTACGAGCTAGCGGGAGATACGCAGTATTTT
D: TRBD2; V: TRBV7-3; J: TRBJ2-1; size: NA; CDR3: CASSSQSGRDNEQFF; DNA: TGTGCCAGCAGCTCCCAGAGCGGGAGGGACAATGAGCAGTTCTTC
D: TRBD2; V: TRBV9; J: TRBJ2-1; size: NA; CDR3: CASSSQGGAGGFLNEQFF; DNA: TGTGCCAGCAGCTCCCAGGGGGGAGCGGGGGGGTTTCTGAATGAGCAGTTCTTC
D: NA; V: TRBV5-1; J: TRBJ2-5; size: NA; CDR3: CASSYLAAVEETQYF; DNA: TGCGCCAGCAGCTATTTAGCGGCCGTCGAAGAGACCCAGTACTTC
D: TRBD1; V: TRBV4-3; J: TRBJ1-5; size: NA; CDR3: CASSQDPPSTGSPDGPQHF; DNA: TGCGCCAGCAGCCAAGATCCCCCTTCGACAGGGTCCCCCGATGGGCCCCAGCATTTT
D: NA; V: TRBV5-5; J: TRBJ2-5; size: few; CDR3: CASSQAPPETQYF; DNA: TGTGCCAGCAGCCAGGCCCCGCCGGAGACCCAGTACTTC
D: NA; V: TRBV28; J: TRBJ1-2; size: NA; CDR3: CASSPPRRNYGYTF; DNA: TGTGCCAGCAGTCCCCCCCGACGGAACTATGGCTACACCTTC
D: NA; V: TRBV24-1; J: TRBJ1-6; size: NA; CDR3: CATQESSYNSPLHF; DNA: TGTGCCACTCAGGAAAGCTCCTATAATTCACCCCTCCACTTT
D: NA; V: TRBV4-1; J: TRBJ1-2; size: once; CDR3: CASSQIARGDYGYTF; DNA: TGCGCCAGCAGCCAAATCGCCAGGGGCGACTATGGCTACACCTTC
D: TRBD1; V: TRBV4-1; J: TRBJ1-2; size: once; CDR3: CASSQEGTVLSRGYTF; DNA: TGCGCCAGCAGCCAAGAAGGGACAGTTCTGTCGCGCGGCTACACCTTC
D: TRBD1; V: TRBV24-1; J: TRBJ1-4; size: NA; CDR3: CATSDRGQAGHEKLFF; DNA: TGTGCCACCAGTGACCGCGGACAGGCCGGGCATGAAAAACTGTTTTTT